This T cell receptor (beta chain) was identified in a study of long-term antiretroviral therapy in people with HIV. General study findings and limits: Dominance of pre-ART expanded clones persisted, fluctuating and often declining after ART.

Germline V gene data show CDR1 as MNHNY and CDR2 as SVGAGI (reference sequence). This CDR3 is 15 amino acids long. J lost 3 bases, V lost 8 bases, and 7 bases had no gene match. Concerning this clone itself: Its antigen is as yet unknown.

Run at survey level, the immunoSEQ assay was version v3.0. Profiled with immunoSEQ multiplex PCR; TCRdb holds only in-frame clones, not every one. The repertoire includes roughly 25,000 clones, 60% to 85% of them detected once, and roughly 11% sits in the top ten. The sequence was obtained from a young man with HIV. This specimen was unsorted PBMCs, taken 2.1 years after starting antiretroviral therapy. The chain joins TRBV6-6 to TRBJ2-1; 10 nucleotides agree with TRBD2. The CDR3 reads CASHRSGRDYNEQFF. CDR3 nucleotides: TGTGCCAGCCATAGGAGCGGGAGGGACTACAATGAGCAGTTCTTC.